This is a list of T cell receptor delta chains from one sample in a study of gamma-delta T cells after stem cell transplantation. TCRdb ran CATT on the RT-PCR reads. The sample lists 12,000 to 15,000 delta-chain clones, approximately 32% seen once, with about 3.8% in the top ten. Sequencing used gamma-delta T cells. These receptors all stem from a human donor. It is not recorded whose cells these are; they may come from a transplant donor. CDR3s include the opening cysteine and the closing phenylalanine or tryptophan. A D gene is named only where the DNA matches it firmly.

D gene: .
V gene: TRDV1
CDR3 protein: CALGERLFSLTDKLIF

D gene: TRDD3
V gene: TRDV2
CDR3 protein: CACATPGSHLLGTECWGILTTDKLIF

D gene: TRDD3
V gene: TRDV1
CDR3 protein: CALGEPRYLLDPSGTGGYKQYTDKLIF

D gene: .
V gene: TRDV1
CDR3 protein: CALGDLSARPTLYGYLGISPPLTAQLFF

D gene: TRDD3
V gene: TRDV1
CDR3 protein: CALGETPLGDKYTDKLIF

D gene: .
V gene: TRDV2
CDR3 protein: CACDTRTHPITWKLIF

D gene: .
V gene: TRDV2
CDR3 protein: CACGGVLYTDELIF

D gene: TRDD3
V gene: TRDV2
CDR3 protein: CACDSLLYWGIRGTDKLIF

D gene: TRDD3
V gene: TRDV1
CDR3 protein: CALGEPFSTRGTGGPTDKLIF

D gene: TRDD3
V gene: TRAV29/DV5
CDR3 protein: CAAKISSWGILSDTDKLIF

D gene: TRDD3
V gene: TRDV1
CDR3 protein: CALGGRLWGIASWDTRQMFF

D gene: TRDD3
V gene: TRAV29/DV5
CDR3 protein: CAASSGSWGIDKLIF

D gene: .
V gene: TRDV1
CDR3 protein: CALGEPPLLNTDKLIF

D gene: .
V gene: TRDV1
CDR3 protein: CALTISPGDPDKLIF

D gene: TRDD3
V gene: TRDV3
CDR3 protein: CASFSLLGDTYTLIF

D gene: TRDD3
V gene: TRDV2
CDR3 protein: CACDTGGIGGSTDKLIF

D gene: TRDD3
V gene: TRDV1
CDR3 protein: CALGDPSFLWGIRTDKLIF

D gene: TRDD3
V gene: TRDV1
CDR3 protein: CALGEEMYVGDRSTDKLIF

D gene: TRDD3
V gene: TRDV2
CDR3 protein: CACTGGALTAQLFF

D gene: TRDD3
V gene: TRDV1
CDR3 protein: CALGEFLHVLGDAPRIYTDKLIF

D gene: TRDD3
V gene: TRAV29/DV5
CDR3 protein: CAASTFSVWGIREEADKLIF

D gene: TRDD3
V gene: TRDV3
CDR3 protein: CAFADWGMTAQLFF

D gene: .
V gene: TRDV3
CDR3 protein: CAFALRSVSRTAKLIF

D gene: TRDD2
V gene: TRDV1
CDR3 protein: CALGELPPSYIGGMPPYTDKLIF